The 8 T cell receptor beta chains reported below all come from one sample, sequenced in a study of blood T cell repertoires in COVID-19. The repertoire was sequenced with immunoSEQ multiplex PCR; TCRdb's copy has only in-frame clones and lacks some. The sample carries approximately 93,000 clones, over 65% recorded once. Sequencing was done on a sample of peripheral blood. All receptors derive from a man in his 70s with COVID-19, enrolled during active disease.

Here the CDR3 DNA reads TGCGCCAGCAGCTTGGTTAGCGGGAGCACAGATACGCAGTATTTT. Its translation is CASSLVSGSTDTQYF. The chain has TRBV5-1 and TRBJ2-3, with 7 positions matching TRBD2. The ends lost 0 bases at V and 0 bases at J; junction bases unmatched: 1. CDR1 is SGHRS and CDR2 is YFSETQ in the germline V gene. CDR3 length equals 15 residues.

The chain combines TRBV6-5 with TRBJ1-2; TRBD1 might be the D (5 bases). V was trimmed by 6 bases and J by 4 bases, leaving 15 bases between them. Germline-derived CDR1 and CDR2 are MNHEY and SVGAGI. The CDR3 length is 14 residues. CDR3 region: CASSSRGIGYGYTF. DNA of the CDR3: TGTGCCAGCAGCTCAAGGGGTATAGGCTATGGCTACACCTTC.

This chain uses TRBV28 with TRBJ2-1, with TRBD2 identical over 11 bases. V lost 5 bases to trimming and J lost 4 bases; unmatched junction nucleotides: 10. CDR1 and CDR2 (germline): MDHEN, SYDVKM. CDR3 length: 17 residues. The CDR3 nucleotides are TGTGCCAGCAGTCTTGTAACCGGGACTAGCGGTTACAATGAGCAGTTCTTC. Encoded protein: CASSLVTGTSGYNEQFF.

J is TRBJ1-2 and V is TRBV28; TRBD1 matches at 9 bases. Germline loops: CDR1 MDHEN, CDR2 SYDVKM. Trimming removed 2 bases from V and 2 bases from J; junction bases left unmatched: 0. CDR3 size: 14 residues. CDR3 sequence (DNA): TGTGCCAGCAGTTTAACAGGGGGCAACTATGGCTACACCTTC. Translation: CASSLTGGNYGYTF.

This clone has only a few counts. The chain uses TRBV6-2 or TRBV6-3 and TRBJ2-5, with D possibly being TRBD2 (6 bases). Trimming stripped 1 base from V and 7 bases from J, with 7 bases between. The CDR3 totals 12 residues. The V gene's germline CDR1 is MNHEY and CDR2 SVGEGT. The CDR3 nucleotides read TGTGCCAGCAGTTACTATAGCGGGACCCAGTACTTC. The encoded protein is CASSYYSGTQYF.

The J gene is TRBJ1-4, the V gene TRBV5-1, with unresolved D. This CDR3 contains 14 residues. Trimming shortened V by 5 bases and J by 0 bases, and 8 bases separated the two germline ends. CDR1 and CDR2 (germline): SGHRS, YFSETQ. CDR3 amino acids: CASSVAATNEKLFF. For the CDR3, the DNA is TGCGCCAGCAGTGTGGCAGCAACTAATGAAAAACTGTTTTTT.

This clone was recorded many times. The V call is TRBV4-2, the J call TRBJ1-5; D call uncertain. V lost 0 bases and J 5 bases, leaving 11 bases between the germline ends. Germline V gives CDR1 LGHNA, CDR2 YNFKEQ. The CDR3 is 15 amino acids. This chain's CDR3 is CASSQDPGGDQPQHF. CDR3 coding DNA: TGTGCCAGCAGCCAAGATCCTGGCGGAGATCAGCCCCAGCATTTT.

The chain links TRBV5-4 to TRBJ2-2; TRBD2 matches at 10 bases. CDR1 is SGHNT, CDR2 YYREEE, per germline (reference sequence). There are 16 residues in the CDR3. V lost 4 bases and J lost 0; bases outside the gene matches: 3. This CDR3 reads CASSPLAGANTGELFF. CDR3 in DNA: TGTGCCAGCAGCCCTCTAGCGGGAGCGAACACCGGGGAGCTGTTTTTT.